The present T cell receptor (beta chain) was sequenced within a study of T cell responses to AZD1222 COVID-19 vaccine. The germline V and J ends were trimmed by 2 bases and 4 bases, with 12 bases remaining between them. Germline CDR1 reads SGHRS; CDR2 reads YFSETQ. CDR3 length: 15 amino acids. The protocol was immunoSEQ multiplex PCR, while the TCRdb copy is restricted to in-frame clones and leaves out a portion. The data contain 180,000 or so clones, more than 85% of them singletons. The material was peripheral blood, obtained 28 days after the second AZD1222 dose. The sequence was obtained from an adult who received the AZD1222 COVID-19 vaccine. The V and J genes are TRBV5-1 and TRBJ2-2; D is possibly TRBD1 or TRBD2 (5 bases each). CDR3 bases: TGCGCCAGCAGCTTTTCAGGGAGCGGCACCGGGGAGCTGTTTTTT. Translating it yields CASSFSGSGTGELFF.